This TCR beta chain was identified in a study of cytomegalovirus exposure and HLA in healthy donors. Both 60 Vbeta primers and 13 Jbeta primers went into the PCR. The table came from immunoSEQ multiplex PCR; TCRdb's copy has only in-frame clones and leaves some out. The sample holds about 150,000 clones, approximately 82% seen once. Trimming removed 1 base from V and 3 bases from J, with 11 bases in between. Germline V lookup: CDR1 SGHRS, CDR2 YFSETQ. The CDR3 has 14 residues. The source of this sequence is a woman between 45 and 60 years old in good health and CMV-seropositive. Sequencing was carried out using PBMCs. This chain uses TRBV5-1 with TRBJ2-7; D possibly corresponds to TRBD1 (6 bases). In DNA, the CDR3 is TGCGCCAGCAGCTTGAGGGGGAGCCGCTACGAGCAGTACTTC. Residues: CASSLRGSRYEQYF.